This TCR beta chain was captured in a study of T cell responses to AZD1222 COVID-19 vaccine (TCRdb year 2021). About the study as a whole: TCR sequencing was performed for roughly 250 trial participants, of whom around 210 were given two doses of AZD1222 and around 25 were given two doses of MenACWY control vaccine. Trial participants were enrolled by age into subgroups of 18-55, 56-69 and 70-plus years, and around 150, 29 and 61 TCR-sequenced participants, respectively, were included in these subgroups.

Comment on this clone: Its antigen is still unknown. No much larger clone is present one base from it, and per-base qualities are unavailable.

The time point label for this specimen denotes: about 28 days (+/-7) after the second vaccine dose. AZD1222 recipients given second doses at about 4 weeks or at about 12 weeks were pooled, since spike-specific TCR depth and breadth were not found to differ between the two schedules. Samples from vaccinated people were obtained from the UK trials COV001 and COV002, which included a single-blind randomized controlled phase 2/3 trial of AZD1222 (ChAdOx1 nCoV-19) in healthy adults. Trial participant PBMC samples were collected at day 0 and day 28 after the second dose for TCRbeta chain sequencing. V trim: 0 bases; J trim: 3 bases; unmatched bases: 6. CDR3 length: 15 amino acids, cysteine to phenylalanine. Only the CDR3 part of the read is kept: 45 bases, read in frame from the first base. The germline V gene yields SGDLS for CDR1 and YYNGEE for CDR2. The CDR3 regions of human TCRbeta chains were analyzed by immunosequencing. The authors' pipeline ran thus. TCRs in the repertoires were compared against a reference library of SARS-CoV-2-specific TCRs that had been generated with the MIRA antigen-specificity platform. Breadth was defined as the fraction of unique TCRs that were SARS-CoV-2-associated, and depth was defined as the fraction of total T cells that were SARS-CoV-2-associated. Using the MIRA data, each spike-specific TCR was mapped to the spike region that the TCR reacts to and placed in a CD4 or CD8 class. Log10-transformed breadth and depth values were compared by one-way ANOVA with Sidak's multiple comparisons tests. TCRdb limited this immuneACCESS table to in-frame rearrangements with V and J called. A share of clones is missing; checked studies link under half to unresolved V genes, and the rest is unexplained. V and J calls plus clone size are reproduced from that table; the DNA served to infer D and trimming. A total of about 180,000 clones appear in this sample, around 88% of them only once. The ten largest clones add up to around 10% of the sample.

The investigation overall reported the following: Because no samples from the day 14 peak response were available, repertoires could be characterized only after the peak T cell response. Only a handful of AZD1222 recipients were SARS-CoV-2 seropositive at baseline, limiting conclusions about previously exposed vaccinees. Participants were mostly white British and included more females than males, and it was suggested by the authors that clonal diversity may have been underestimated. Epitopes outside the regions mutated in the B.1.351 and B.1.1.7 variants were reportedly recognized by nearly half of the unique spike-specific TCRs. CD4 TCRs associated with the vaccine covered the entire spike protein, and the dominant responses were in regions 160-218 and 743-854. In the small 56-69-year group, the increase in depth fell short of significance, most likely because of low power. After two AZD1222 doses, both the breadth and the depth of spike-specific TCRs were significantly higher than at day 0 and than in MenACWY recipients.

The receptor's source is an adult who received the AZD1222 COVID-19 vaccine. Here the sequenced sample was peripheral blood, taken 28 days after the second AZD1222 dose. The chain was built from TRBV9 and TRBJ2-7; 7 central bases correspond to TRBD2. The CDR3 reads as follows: CASSVGLASIYEQYF. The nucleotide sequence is TGTGCCAGCAGCGTAGGACTAGCTTCTATCTACGAGCAGTACTTC.